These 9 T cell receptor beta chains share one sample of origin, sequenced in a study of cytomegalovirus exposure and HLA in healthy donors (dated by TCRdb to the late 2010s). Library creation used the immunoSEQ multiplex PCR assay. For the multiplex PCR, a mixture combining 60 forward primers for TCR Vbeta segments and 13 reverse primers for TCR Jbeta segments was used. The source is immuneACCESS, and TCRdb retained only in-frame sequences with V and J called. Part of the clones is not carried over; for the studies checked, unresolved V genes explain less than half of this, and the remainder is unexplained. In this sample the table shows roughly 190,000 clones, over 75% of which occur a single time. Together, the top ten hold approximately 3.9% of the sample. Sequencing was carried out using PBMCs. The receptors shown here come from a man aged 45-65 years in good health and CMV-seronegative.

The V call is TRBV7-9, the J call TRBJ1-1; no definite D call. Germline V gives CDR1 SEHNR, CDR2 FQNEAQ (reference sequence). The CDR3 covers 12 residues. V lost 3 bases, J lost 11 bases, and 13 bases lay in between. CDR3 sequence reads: CASSFEDRRAFF. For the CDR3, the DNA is TGTGCCAGCAGCTTTGAAGACCGGCGGGCTTTCTTT.

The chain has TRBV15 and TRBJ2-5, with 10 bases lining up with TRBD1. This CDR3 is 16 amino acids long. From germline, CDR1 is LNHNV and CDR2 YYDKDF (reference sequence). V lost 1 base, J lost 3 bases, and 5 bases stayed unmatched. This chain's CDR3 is CATSRGAGTGEETQYF. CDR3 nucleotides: TGTGCCACCAGCAGAGGGGCAGGGACAGGGGAAGAGACCCAGTACTTC.

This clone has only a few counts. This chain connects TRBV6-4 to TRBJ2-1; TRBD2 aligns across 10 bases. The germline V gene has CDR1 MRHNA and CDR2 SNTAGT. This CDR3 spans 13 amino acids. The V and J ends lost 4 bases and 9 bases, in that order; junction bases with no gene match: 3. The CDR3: CASSAEREGEQFF. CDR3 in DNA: TGTGCCAGCAGTGCGGAGCGGGAGGGTGAGCAGTTCTTC.

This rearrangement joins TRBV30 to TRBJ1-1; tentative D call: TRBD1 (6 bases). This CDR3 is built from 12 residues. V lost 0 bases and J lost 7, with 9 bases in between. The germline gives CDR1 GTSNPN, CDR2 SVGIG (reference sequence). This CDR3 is CAWSVGGSEAFF. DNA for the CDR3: TGTGCCTGGAGTGTAGGGGGAAGTGAAGCTTTCTTT.

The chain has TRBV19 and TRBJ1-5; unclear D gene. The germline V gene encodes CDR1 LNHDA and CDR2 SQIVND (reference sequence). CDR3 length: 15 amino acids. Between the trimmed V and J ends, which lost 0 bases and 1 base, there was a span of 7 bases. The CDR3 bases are TGTGCCAGTAGTATAGACGGACTGAGCAATCAGCCCCAGCATTTT. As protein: CASSIDGLSNQPQHF.

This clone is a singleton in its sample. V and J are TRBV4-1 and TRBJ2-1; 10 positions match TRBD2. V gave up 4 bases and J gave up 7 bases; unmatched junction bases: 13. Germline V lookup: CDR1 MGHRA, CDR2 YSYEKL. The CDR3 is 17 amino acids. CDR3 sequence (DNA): TGCGCCAGCAGCCTATCCCGGTCCGGGACTAGCGTGAATGAGCAGTTCTTC. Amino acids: CASSLSRSGTSVNEQFF.

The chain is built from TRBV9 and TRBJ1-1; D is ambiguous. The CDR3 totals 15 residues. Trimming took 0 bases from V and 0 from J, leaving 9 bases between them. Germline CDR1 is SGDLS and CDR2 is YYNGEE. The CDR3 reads CASSVGEGLNTEAFF. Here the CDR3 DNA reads TGTGCCAGCAGCGTAGGGGAGGGTTTGAACACTGAAGCTTTCTTT.

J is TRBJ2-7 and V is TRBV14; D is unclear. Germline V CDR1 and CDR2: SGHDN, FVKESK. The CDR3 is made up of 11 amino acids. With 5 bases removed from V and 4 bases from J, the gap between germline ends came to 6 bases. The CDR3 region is CASSFSYEQYF. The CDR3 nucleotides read TGTGCCAGCAGCTTTTCTTACGAGCAGTACTTC.

CDR3 residues: CASSWGGSYNSPLHF. CDR3 coding DNA: TGTGCCAGCAGTTGGGGGGGCTCCTATAATTCACCCCTCCACTTT. This chain joins TRBV27 and TRBJ1-6, with D possibly TRBD1 on 5 matching bases. The CDR3 consists of 15 residues. CDR1 MNHEY and CDR2 SMNVEV come from the germline V gene (reference sequence). Trimming left V 4 bases short and J 0 bases short, with 7 bases between.